The 20 T cell receptor beta chains below were found in one sample sequenced in a study of cytomegalovirus exposure and HLA in healthy donors. 13 Jbeta primers and 60 Vbeta primers were used for the PCR. Using immunoSEQ multiplex PCR, the repertoire was profiled, and TCRdb retains in-frame clones only, with some absent. This table has about 130,000 clones, under 85% appearing once. The material sequenced was PBMCs. The receptors here all came from a woman in her fifties or sixties in good health and CMV-seropositive.

Notes on this clone: This same CDR3 is encoded by further DNA sequences in the sample. The CDR3 protein is CASSAGNSPLHF. As DNA, the CDR3 is TGTGCCAGTAGTGCGGGTAATTCACCCCTCCACTTT. This chain connects TRBV19 to TRBJ1-6; D uncertain. The CDR3 has 12 amino acids. The V gene's germline CDR1 is LNHDA and CDR2 SQIVND (reference sequence). Trimming took 5 bases from V and 6 from J, leaving 5 bases between them.

The chain employs TRBV19 and TRBJ1-2; D call uncertain. Trimming shortened V by 3 bases and J by 0 bases, and 8 bases separated the two germline ends. This CDR3 comprises 14 residues. The germline CDR1 and CDR2 sequences are LNHDA and SQIVND (reference sequence). CDR3 sequence reads: CASSMASSNYGYTF. CDR3 sequence (DNA): TGTGCCAGTAGTATGGCAAGTTCTAACTATGGCTACACCTTC.

This chain joins TRBV19 and TRBJ2-2; D remains unclear. From germline, CDR1 is LNHDA and CDR2 SQIVND (reference sequence). This CDR3 has 15 amino acids. The ends were cut back, 1 base at V and 5 bases at J, with 11 bases in the middle. CDR3 nucleotide sequence: TGTGCCAGTAGTATAGGGCTTGCGGTTACCGGGGAGCTGTTTTTT. It encodes CASSIGLAVTGELFF. The full variable domain, with the rest looked up from reference TRBV19 and TRBJ2-2, is DGGITQSPKYLFRKEGQNVTLSCEQNLNHDAMYWYRQDPGQGLRLIYYSQIVNDFQKGDIAEGYSVSREKKESFPLTVTSAQKNPTAFYLCASSIGLAVTGELFFGEGSRLTVL.

V is TRBV12-5 and J is TRBJ1-1; 7 nucleotides line up with TRBD1. Germline CDR1 and CDR2: LGHNT and FRNRAP. The CDR3 loop spans 13 amino acids. V shed 6 bases, J shed 5 bases, and the junction held 6 bases outside the gene matches. CDR3 residues: CASGLVQGTEAFF. CDR3 DNA: TGTGCTAGTGGGCTAGTACAGGGGACTGAAGCTTTCTTT.

The rearrangement joins TRBV5-6 to TRBJ2-3; tentative D call: TRBD2 (5 bases). Trimming took off 0 bases at V and 11 bases at J, with 10 bases between the two ends. Germline V gene lookup returns CDR1 SGHDT and CDR2 YYEEEE. The CDR3 spans 12 residues. Here the CDR3 DNA reads TGTGCCAGCAGCTTGGGAGGGCCCGAGCAGTATTTT. This gives the protein CASSLGGPEQYF.

V and J are TRBV7-9 and TRBJ1-1, with D hard to call. V was trimmed by 5 bases and J by 4 bases, leaving 14 bases between them. The CDR3 has 14 residues. Per germline, CDR1 SEHNR and CDR2 FQNEAQ (reference sequence). CDR3 sequence (DNA): TGTGCCAGCAGCCCCCCCGGGGTTGGCACTGAAGCTTTCTTT. Its protein product is CASSPPGVGTEAFF.

The chain uses TRBV11-3 and TRBJ2-7; D not resolved. Per germline, CDR1 SGHNT and CDR2 YENEEA. The CDR3 runs 12 residues. V was shortened by 5 bases and J by 6 bases, with 11 bases between the two germline ends. This CDR3 reads CASSPQDSEQYF. The CDR3 nucleotides read TGTGCCAGCAGCCCCCAGGATTCCGAGCAGTACTTC. Drawing the rest from reference TRBV11-3 and TRBJ2-7, the complete variable domain is EAGVVQSPRYKIIEKKQPVAFWCNPISGHNTLYWYLQNLGQGPELLIRYENEEAVDDSQLPKDRFSAERLKGVDSTLKIQPAELGDSAVYLCASSPQDSEQYFGPGTRLTVT.

The rearrangement uses TRBV5-1 and TRBJ2-3; 13 bases map to TRBD2. CDR3 size: 18 residues. Per germline, CDR1 SGHRS and CDR2 YFSETQ. V was clipped by 4 bases and J by 0 bases; unmatched bases: 8. The CDR3 region has the DNA TGCGCCAGCAGCGCGGGGACTAGCGGGGTGTCTAGCACAGATACGCAGTATTTT. Translated: CASSAGTSGVSSTDTQYF.

This chain joins TRBV25-1 and TRBJ2-5, with 10 bases that match TRBD1. The CDR3 extends over 15 amino acids. The V segment lost 4 bases and the J segment 4 bases; nucleotides outside the gene matches: 6. CDR1 and CDR2 (germline): MGHDK, SYGVNS. In DNA form, the CDR3 reads TGTGCCAGCAGTGCAGGACAGGGGGGTCGAGAGACCCAGTACTTC. Its translation: CASSAGQGGRETQYF.

The chain employs TRBV25-1 and TRBJ1-4; 7 nucleotides agree with TRBD1. The CDR3 has 17 amino acids. The germline V gene encodes CDR1 MGHDK and CDR2 SYGVNS. V dropped 4 bases and J dropped 7; count of bases not matched to a gene: 15. The CDR3 DNA reads TGTGCCAGCAGTGCCCCCTTCGACAGGGAATCAGGTGAAAAACTGTTTTTT. It encodes CASSAPFDRESGEKLFF. Full variable domain (remainder filled in from reference TRBV25-1 and TRBJ1-4): EADIYQTPRYLVIGTGKKITLECSQTMGHDKMYWYQQDPGMELHLIHYSYGVNSTEKGDLSSESTVSRIRTEHFPLTLESARPSHTSQYLCASSAPFDRESGEKLFFGSGTQLSVL.

The genes are TRBV2 and TRBJ1-5; possible D gene TRBD1, 5 bases. Looked up from germline, CDR1 is SNHLY and CDR2 is FYNNEI. Trimming shortened V by 6 bases and J by 4 bases, and 16 bases separated the two germline ends. This CDR3 has 15 residues. This chain's CDR3 is CASREIQGGNQPQHF. The CDR3 DNA sequence: TGTGCCAGCAGGGAGATCCAGGGAGGAAATCAGCCCCAGCATTTT.

This chain connects TRBV2 to TRBJ2-3, with 9 positions matching TRBD2. The germline V gene encodes CDR1 SNHLY and CDR2 FYNNEI. The CDR3 sequence is 17 residues long. Trimming removed 9 bases from V and 0 bases from J; junction bases left unmatched: 13. As DNA, the CDR3 is TGTGCCAGGGGCTCTGGTCAGGCGGGGGGGAGCACAGATACGCAGTATTTT. Translation gives CARGSGQAGGSTDTQYF.

The V and J genes are TRBV18 and TRBJ1-3; D is unresolved. The V end lost 4 bases, the J end lost 0 bases, and 7 bases lay between the germline ends. CDR1 and CDR2 from the germline V gene are KGHSH and LQKENI. This CDR3 has 14 amino acids. CDR3: CASSLQSSGNTIYF. The CDR3 DNA reads as TGTGCCAGCTCACTTCAGTCCTCTGGAAACACCATATATTTT.

This clone showed up just once. The chain combines TRBV6-5 with TRBJ1-2; a possible D gene is TRBD1 (6 bases). The CDR3 sequence is 12 residues long. Trimming pared 4 bases from V and 8 bases from J, leaving 11 bases between. Germline assignment: CDR1 MNHEY and CDR2 SVGAGI. The CDR3 DNA follows: TGTGCCAGCAGTTTTACAGGGCGCGGCTACACCTTC. Amino acids: CASSFTGRGYTF.

The chain carries TRBV2 and TRBJ1-6, with D perhaps matching TRBD1 (6 bases). CDR1 and CDR2 (germline): SNHLY, FYNNEI. Trimming removed 7 bases from V and 9 bases from J, with 19 bases in between. This CDR3 is 15 amino acids long. The CDR3 protein is CASIPKAGAGSPLHF. The CDR3 DNA follows: TGTGCCAGCATCCCGAAGGCAGGGGCCGGTTCACCCCTCCACTTT.

The chain joins TRBV2 to TRBJ2-3; 10 bases are shared with TRBD2. Trimming took 7 bases from V and 3 from J; bases not matched to a gene: 13. The CDR3 runs 17 residues. CDR1 and CDR2 from the germline V gene are SNHLY and FYNNEI. CDR3 amino acids: CASKSTASGGGTDTQYF. The CDR3 DNA is TGTGCCAGCAAAAGTACGGCTAGCGGGGGTGGGACAGATACGCAGTATTTT.

The chain has TRBV15 and TRBJ1-2, with TRBD1 identical over 8 bases. The CDR3 extends over 19 amino acids. Germline trimming cut 3 bases from V and 4 bases from J; bases unmatched to any gene: 19. CDR1 and CDR2 (germline): LNHNV, YYDKDF (reference sequence). CDR3 protein: CATSSAPTGQGPFSYGYTF. For the CDR3, the DNA is TGTGCCACCAGCAGCGCGCCGACAGGACAGGGCCCCTTTTCCTATGGCTACACCTTC.

The J gene is TRBJ1-5, the V gene TRBV19, with 8 bases aligning to TRBD1. The CDR3 runs to 16 residues. Germline trimming cut 8 bases from V and 0 bases from J; bases unmatched to any gene: 9. CDR1 is LNHDA, CDR2 SQIVND, per germline (reference sequence). The CDR3 DNA reads TGTGCCAGTTTAACCCGGACAGGGTATAGCAATCAGCCCCAGCATTTT. As protein: CASLTRTGYSNQPQHF.

The rearrangement uses TRBV5-4 and TRBJ1-2; 7 bases fit TRBD1. Looked up from germline, CDR1 is SGHNT and CDR2 is YYREEE (reference sequence). The CDR3 runs 13 residues. V shed 4 bases and J 6 bases; nucleotides not matched to a gene: 6. As DNA, the CDR3 is TGTGCCAGCAGCAATAGACAGGGAAATGGCTACACCTTC. It yields the protein CASSNRQGNGYTF. The full variable domain, completed using reference TRBV5-4 and TRBJ1-2, is ETGVTQSPTHLIKTRGQQVTLRCSSQSGHNTVSWYQQALGQGPQFIFQYYREEENGRGNFPPRFSGLQFPNYSSELNVNALELDDSALYLCASSNRQGNGYTFGSGTRLTVV.

V usage is TRBV19 and J usage is TRBJ2-2; no firm D call. The V end was cut by 2 bases, the J end by 1 base, with 5 bases between. The CDR3 is 14 amino acids. The germline V gene has CDR1 LNHDA and CDR2 SQIVND (reference sequence). The CDR3 bases are TGTGCCAGTAGTATACCCAGGAACACCGGGGAGCTGTTTTTT. Protein product: CASSIPRNTGELFF.